In its sample, the clone carrying this TCR beta chain was seen a few times. The antigen remains undetermined. Per germline, CDR1 SQVTM and CDR2 ANQGSEA. The V gene lost 4 bases and the J gene lost 3 bases, with 10 bases spanning the gap. The CDR3 is 13 residues long. The data were taken from a study of T cells after yellow fever vaccination. General study points: It was a weaker secondary response, yet one that peaked faster, at day 5 versus 15. Repertoires sorted by FACS could include abundant clonotypes that are contaminants from the bulk population.

A universal primer site and UMIs were added as TCR cDNA was made by 5'RACE template switching. TCRdb independently ran MiXCR on the 5' RACE reads; one entry per CDR3 protein. The data contain about 240,000 distinct CDR3 sequences, about 7.1% of them singletons. The starting material was CD4+ T cells sorted from PBMCs, obtained 15 days after the yellow fever booster vaccination. This sequence was found in a man aged 30 to 45 who received the YFV17D yellow fever vaccine. The V and J genes are TRBV29-1 and TRBJ1-5; D possibly corresponds to TRBD1 (6 bases). CDR3 in amino acids: CSVVGGNNQPQHF. In DNA form, the CDR3 reads TGCAGCGTTGTAGGGGGGAACAATCAGCCCCAGCATTTT.